These T cell receptor beta chains were read from a single sample in a study of T-cell reconstitution after alpha-beta-depleted transplantation in children. Each CDR3 protein is one row after TCRdb ran MiXCR on the PCR reads. The sample has about 980,000 distinct CDR3 sequences; about 29% are singletons. Specimen: PBMCs, mostly from graft donor cells, collected 360 days after TCRalphabeta/CD19-depleted stem cell transplant. These receptors all stem from a boy under two years old who had a stem cell transplant for SCID, so the T cells may come from the graft donor. The CDR3 runs from the conserved cysteine through the conserved F or W. The order of the fields is J gene, D gene, clone size, CDR3 length, V gene, CDR3 DNA, CDR3 protein. A D gene is named only where the DNA matches it firmly. Only part of the rows carry a size: once, few, many, or a class if the clone is expanded.

j_call: TRBJ2-3; d_call: NA; clone_size: NA; cdr3_length: 13; v_call: TRBV5-1; cdr3_nt: TGCGCCAGCAGCTCCAGGGGAGAAGATACGCAGTATTTT; cdr3_aa: CASSSRGEDTQYF
j_call: TRBJ2-7; d_call: TRBD1; clone_size: NA; cdr3_length: 14; v_call: TRBV7-2; cdr3_nt: TGTGCCAGCAGCCCAGGGACAGGGGGCTTCGAGCAGTACTTC; cdr3_aa: CASSPGTGGFEQYF
j_call: TRBJ1-1; d_call: NA; clone_size: NA; cdr3_length: 16; v_call: TRBV5-5; cdr3_nt: TGTGCCAGCAGCTTGGTGGTCGGGGTGCGGAACACTGAAGCTTTCTTT; cdr3_aa: CASSLVVGVRNTEAFF
j_call: TRBJ2-3; d_call: NA; clone_size: NA; cdr3_length: 15; v_call: TRBV5-5; cdr3_nt: TGTGCCAGCAGTTCCTCTAGCGTTAGCACAGATACGCAGTATTTT; cdr3_aa: CASSSSSVSTDTQYF
j_call: TRBJ1-1; d_call: TRBD1; clone_size: NA; cdr3_length: 14; v_call: TRBV7-2; cdr3_nt: TGTGCCAGCAGCCAGGACAGGTGGAACACTGAAGCTTTCTTT; cdr3_aa: CASSQDRWNTEAFF
j_call: TRBJ1-6; d_call: NA; clone_size: few; cdr3_length: 16; v_call: TRBV7-9; cdr3_nt: TGTGCCAGCAGCTTATCTGTTCCGGGGGATAATTCACCCCTCCACTTT; cdr3_aa: CASSLSVPGDNSPLHF
j_call: TRBJ2-3; d_call: NA; clone_size: few; cdr3_length: 14; v_call: TRBV7-8; cdr3_nt: TGTGCCAGCAGCTCGCGGATTGGGTCAGATACGCAGTATTTT; cdr3_aa: CASSSRIGSDTQYF
j_call: TRBJ1-1; d_call: NA; clone_size: NA; cdr3_length: 12; v_call: TRBV28; cdr3_nt: TGTGCCAGCAGAGAGGGGGTCACTGAAGCTTTCTTT; cdr3_aa: CASREGVTEAFF
j_call: TRBJ2-5; d_call: TRBD2; clone_size: few; cdr3_length: 14; v_call: TRBV5-6; cdr3_nt: TGTGCCAGCATACAGCGGGGGGCAGGGGAGACCCAGTACTTC; cdr3_aa: CASIQRGAGETQYF
j_call: TRBJ1-1; d_call: NA; clone_size: once; cdr3_length: 13; v_call: TRBV28; cdr3_nt: TGTGCCAGCAGTTTATCAGAAAGAGATGAAGCTTTCTTT; cdr3_aa: CASSLSERDEAFF
j_call: TRBJ2-3; d_call: TRBD1; clone_size: NA; cdr3_length: 15; v_call: TRBV7-9; cdr3_nt: TGTGCCAGCAGCTCTCGACAGGGTTGGACAGATACGCAGTATTTT; cdr3_aa: CASSSRQGWTDTQYF
j_call: TRBJ2-1; d_call: TRBD2; clone_size: NA; cdr3_length: 16; v_call: TRBV5-6; cdr3_nt: TGTGCCAGCAGGAATCTAGCGGGGGAGATCTACAATGAGCAGTTCTTC; cdr3_aa: CASRNLAGEIYNEQFF
j_call: TRBJ2-1; d_call: NA; clone_size: few; cdr3_length: 15; v_call: TRBV20-1; cdr3_nt: TGCAGTGCTAGAGTAGGAGGAGGGGGATACAATGAGCAGTTCTTC; cdr3_aa: CSARVGGGGYNEQFF
j_call: TRBJ2-4; d_call: TRBD1; clone_size: few; cdr3_length: 17; v_call: TRBV4-1; cdr3_nt: TGCGCCAGCAGCCAAGATTCACAGGGGGTAACCAAAAACATTCAGTACTTC; cdr3_aa: CASSQDSQGVTKNIQYF
j_call: TRBJ1-4; d_call: TRBD1; clone_size: few; cdr3_length: 14; v_call: TRBV25-1; cdr3_nt: TGTGCCAGCAGTGACAGGGGGTGGGACGAAAAACTGTTTTTT; cdr3_aa: CASSDRGWDEKLFF
j_call: TRBJ1-2; d_call: NA; clone_size: NA; cdr3_length: 13; v_call: TRBV12-3/TRBV12-4; cdr3_nt: TGTGCCAGCAGTTTTGCCCGGTTCCGCGGCTACACCTTC; cdr3_aa: CASSFARFRGYTF
j_call: TRBJ2-7; d_call: TRBD1; clone_size: NA; cdr3_length: 15; v_call: TRBV4-3; cdr3_nt: TGCGCCAGCAGCCCGGACGGGACAGATTACTACGAGCAGTACTTC; cdr3_aa: CASSPDGTDYYEQYF
j_call: TRBJ1-1; d_call: NA; clone_size: NA; cdr3_length: 16; v_call: TRBV15; cdr3_nt: TGTGCCACCAGCAGGGCCTTTGCGGGATGGGGCACTGAAGCTTTCTTT; cdr3_aa: CATSRAFAGWGTEAFF
j_call: TRBJ2-1; d_call: NA; clone_size: NA; cdr3_length: 14; v_call: TRBV25-1; cdr3_nt: TGTGCCAGCAGTGAATGGGGGATAGTAAATGAGCAGTTCTTC; cdr3_aa: CASSEWGIVNEQFF
j_call: TRBJ2-7; d_call: NA; clone_size: NA; cdr3_length: 12; v_call: TRBV6-5; cdr3_nt: TGTGCCAGCAGCCAAGGGGCCCGCGAGCAGTACTTC; cdr3_aa: CASSQGAREQYF
j_call: TRBJ1-1; d_call: NA; clone_size: NA; cdr3_length: 17; v_call: TRBV30; cdr3_nt: TGTGCCTGGAGTTGGTGGACACCAACCCCAATGAACACTGAAGCTTTCTTT; cdr3_aa: CAWSWWTPTPMNTEAFF
j_call: TRBJ2-3; d_call: TRBD2; clone_size: few; cdr3_length: 14; v_call: TRBV29-1; cdr3_nt: TGCAGCGTACAGCGGGGGGCAACCACAGATACGCAGTATTTT; cdr3_aa: CSVQRGATTDTQYF
j_call: TRBJ2-2; d_call: NA; clone_size: NA; cdr3_length: 17; v_call: TRBV7-3; cdr3_nt: TGTGCCAGCAGCATCTCTGGGCCTAGCCGAAACACCGGGGAGCTGTTTTTT; cdr3_aa: CASSISGPSRNTGELFF
j_call: TRBJ2-7; d_call: NA; clone_size: few; cdr3_length: 12; v_call: TRBV5-1; cdr3_nt: TGCGCCAGCAGCTTGTTGGGGTACGGGCAGTACTTC; cdr3_aa: CASSLLGYGQYF
j_call: TRBJ2-1; d_call: NA; clone_size: NA; cdr3_length: 13; v_call: TRBV7-2; cdr3_nt: TGTGCCAGCAGCTTAGTAGGGGCCGGTGAGCAGTTCTTC; cdr3_aa: CASSLVGAGEQFF
j_call: TRBJ2-7; d_call: NA; clone_size: NA; cdr3_length: 15; v_call: TRBV18; cdr3_nt: TGTGCCAGCTCACCACCGACAGGGAGGACCTACGAGCAGTACTTC; cdr3_aa: CASSPPTGRTYEQYF
j_call: TRBJ2-3; d_call: NA; clone_size: few; cdr3_length: 14; v_call: TRBV5-1; cdr3_nt: TGCGCCAGCAGCTTGTTAAGCGCAACAGATACGCAGTATTTT; cdr3_aa: CASSLLSATDTQYF
j_call: TRBJ2-5; d_call: TRBD2; clone_size: few; cdr3_length: 18; v_call: TRBV6-5; cdr3_nt: TGTGCCAGCAGTTACATTCCGCCCAGCGGGGGCTATCAAGAGACCCAGTACTTC; cdr3_aa: CASSYIPPSGGYQETQYF
j_call: TRBJ1-1; d_call: TRBD1; clone_size: many; cdr3_length: 12; v_call: TRBV29-1; cdr3_nt: TGCAGCGCCCAGGGGGGGAGTACTGAAGCTTTCTTT; cdr3_aa: CSAQGGSTEAFF
j_call: TRBJ2-3; d_call: NA; clone_size: NA; cdr3_length: 18; v_call: TRBV9; cdr3_nt: TGTGCCAGCAGCTTGTGGGCCGACCTAAACACACTCACAGATACGCAGTATTTT; cdr3_aa: CASSLWADLNTLTDTQYF
j_call: TRBJ2-1; d_call: TRBD2; clone_size: NA; cdr3_length: 14; v_call: TRBV29-1; cdr3_nt: TGCAGCGTTCCGGGACTAGCGAAACACAATGAGCAGTTCTTC; cdr3_aa: CSVPGLAKHNEQFF
j_call: TRBJ2-1; d_call: TRBD1; clone_size: few; cdr3_length: 16; v_call: TRBV10-2; cdr3_nt: TGCGCCAGCAGTGATTGTGACAGGGTTACATACAATGAGCAGTTCTTC; cdr3_aa: CASSDCDRVTYNEQFF
j_call: TRBJ1-1; d_call: TRBD1; clone_size: few; cdr3_length: 15; v_call: TRBV6-1; cdr3_nt: TGTGCCAGCATCGATAGACAGGGCTCGAACACTGAAGCTTTCTTT; cdr3_aa: CASIDRQGSNTEAFF
j_call: TRBJ2-1; d_call: TRBD2; clone_size: few; cdr3_length: 17; v_call: TRBV12-3/TRBV12-4; cdr3_nt: TGTGCCAGCAGGTACAAATTGGGACTAGCGGTACCAAATGAGCAGTTCTTC; cdr3_aa: CASRYKLGLAVPNEQFF
j_call: TRBJ2-2; d_call: NA; clone_size: few; cdr3_length: 15; v_call: TRBV5-1; cdr3_nt: TGCGCCAGCCAAACTAGTTCCGCGAACACCGGGGAGCTGTTTTTT; cdr3_aa: CASQTSSANTGELFF
j_call: TRBJ2-1; d_call: NA; clone_size: NA; cdr3_length: 13; v_call: TRBV27; cdr3_nt: TGTGCCAGCAGTTGGAAGTCCTACAATGAGCAGTTCTTC; cdr3_aa: CASSWKSYNEQFF
j_call: TRBJ1-1; d_call: NA; clone_size: NA; cdr3_length: 13; v_call: TRBV6-1; cdr3_nt: TGTGCCAGCTTCCGGGGGAAGAACACTGAAGCTTTCTTT; cdr3_aa: CASFRGKNTEAFF
j_call: TRBJ2-1; d_call: TRBD2; clone_size: NA; cdr3_length: 14; v_call: TRBV6-5; cdr3_nt: TGTGCCAGCACGGCGGGGGGGATCTACAATGAGCAGTTCTTC; cdr3_aa: CASTAGGIYNEQFF
j_call: TRBJ2-7; d_call: TRBD2; clone_size: NA; cdr3_length: 16; v_call: TRBV28; cdr3_nt: TGTGCCAGCAGTTTTAGCGGGACTCACACCCGGTACGAGCAGTACTTC; cdr3_aa: CASSFSGTHTRYEQYF
j_call: TRBJ1-1; d_call: NA; clone_size: NA; cdr3_length: 12; v_call: TRBV29-1; cdr3_nt: TGCAGCGTGGCAGGGAAGGGCACTGAAGCTTTCTTT; cdr3_aa: CSVAGKGTEAFF
j_call: TRBJ2-7; d_call: NA; clone_size: NA; cdr3_length: 16; v_call: TRBV19; cdr3_nt: TGTGCCAGTAGTATAGCCGTATCCAGGATCCCCTACGAGCAGTACTTC; cdr3_aa: CASSIAVSRIPYEQYF
j_call: TRBJ1-2; d_call: NA; clone_size: few; cdr3_length: 15; v_call: TRBV9; cdr3_nt: TGTGCCAGCAGCCCCCGTGGACAGCCGCCCTATGGCTACACCTTC; cdr3_aa: CASSPRGQPPYGYTF